The TCR beta chain under discussion was sequenced for a study of blood T cells in healthy people across ages. The germline V gene encodes CDR1 DFQATT and CDR2 SNEGSKA (reference sequence). The CDR3 is 13 residues long. Comment on this clonotype: The junction does not match germline at one end; this may be a read error.

A sample-barcoded 5' primer and a J-beta primer mix were used in a second PCR of roughly 7 to 11 cycles. Each of the cDNA molecules was tagged by a template-switch adaptor with 12 random nucleotides. One entry per CDR3 protein results from TCRdb running MiXCR on the 5' RACE reads. This sample carries around 990,000 distinct CDR3 sequences, under 30% of them seen once, and the ten largest clones take about 0.72%. The authors drew about 10 milliliters of peripheral blood from each donor. Whenever a sample was processed, at least 6 million PBMCs were isolated. Separately, the same data were catalogued under a study of T cells of mothers and their children. That work contributes: Overlap measured in related mother-child pairs was slightly, non-significantly higher than in unrelated pairs.

V gene TRBV20-1 combines with J gene TRBJ1-3, with no clear D. Source material: blood. The sequence was obtained from a girl aged 2 to 10 in good health. The CDR3 protein is CSASEGSGDTIYF. The CDR3 bases are TGCAGTGCTAGTGAAGGTTCTGGAGACACCATATATTTT.